The 14 T cell receptor beta chains in this list originate from one sample, sequenced in a study of vaccination effects on CD4 cells after COVID-19. Profiled with immunoSEQ multiplex PCR; TCRdb holds only in-frame clones, not every one. This table holds roughly 70,000 clones, under 85% found once. Antigen-specific CD4+ T cells expanded by the ViraFEST assay with viral peptide pools were then sequenced. Investigators separated out CD4+ T cells once 10 days of culture had passed. Between March and December 2020, the person had a SARS-CoV-2 infection that PCR confirmed. These TCRs are of unknown antigen specificity. The source material was CD4+ T cells from PBMCs cultured with HIV peptides, sampled before COVID-19 vaccination. Subset described: HIV-1 Nef peptide pool negative control/reference culture. The receptor source for this set is a human donor who had a prior SARS-CoV-2 infection.

This chain connects TRBV3-1 (or the pseudogene TRBV3-2) to TRBJ1-2; D uncertain. CDR3 length equals 14 residues. V was cut by 1 base and J by 8 bases, with 14 bases left in between. The germline V gene encodes CDR1 LGHDT and CDR2 YNNKEL (reference sequence). The CDR3 DNA reads TGTGCCAGCAGCCAAGTAGCAGGCGTTGGAGGCTACACCTTC. Protein product: CASSQVAGVGGYTF.

The chain carries TRBV7-9 and TRBJ1-3; D remains ambiguous. The V and J ends lost 6 bases and 2 bases respectively, with 14 bases between them. In germline, CDR1 is SEHNR, CDR2 FQNEAQ (reference sequence). The CDR3 is 15 amino acids. CDR3 protein: CASSTTGPAGNTIYF. CDR3 DNA: TGTGCCAGCAGTACGACGGGTCCGGCTGGAAACACCATATATTTT.

The rearrangement uses TRBV27 and TRBJ1-1, with a weak D call TRBD1 (6 bases). Between the trimmed V and J ends, which lost 3 bases and 1 base, there was a span of 6 bases. Germline CDR1 is MNHEY and CDR2 is SMNVEV (reference sequence). This CDR3 is 13 amino acids long. CDR3 sequence: CASSLTGNTEAFF. Written as DNA, the CDR3 is TGTGCCAGCAGTTTGACAGGGAACACTGAAGCTTTCTTT.

In this sample, this clone turned up once. V gene TRBV19 combines with J gene TRBJ1-5; D call uncertain. Germline CDR1 reads LNHDA; CDR2 reads SQIVND (reference sequence). This CDR3 comprises 14 residues. V gave up 1 base and J gave up 7 bases, with 11 bases separating them. CDR3 sequence: CASSIGGGGQPQHF. In DNA, the CDR3 is TGTGCCAGTAGTATAGGGGGAGGCGGGCAGCCCCAGCATTTT.

The chain has TRBV5-6 and TRBJ2-2, with D possibly matching TRBD2 (6 bases). V lost 0 bases to trimming and J lost 2 bases, with 11 bases between them. Looked up from germline, CDR1 is SGHDT and CDR2 is YYEEEE. The CDR3 sequence is 16 residues long. The CDR3: CASSLVEGGNTGELFF. Here the CDR3 DNA reads TGTGCCAGCAGCTTGGTTGAGGGAGGAAACACCGGGGAGCTGTTTTTT.

V and J are TRBV5-1 and TRBJ2-1, with TRBD1 identical over 8 bases. Germline-derived CDR1 and CDR2 are SGHRS and YFSETQ. V lost 0 bases, J lost 10 bases, and 6 bases stayed unmatched. The length of the CDR3 is 14 residues. CDR3 DNA: TGCGCCAGCAGCTTGGCCCAACAGGGGGTCGAGCAGTTCTTC. It encodes CASSLAQQGVEQFF.

This clone was counted a few times. The chain combines TRBV10-3 with TRBJ2-1; a possible D gene is TRBD1 (6 bases). Germline V gene lookup returns CDR1 ENHRY and CDR2 SYGVKD. CDR3 length: 14 residues. V was clipped by 5 bases and J by 2 bases, with 10 bases between them. The CDR3 spells CAISTTGTYNEQFF. The CDR3 bases are TGTGCCATCAGTACCACAGGGACCTACAATGAGCAGTTCTTC.

V usage is TRBV4-3 and J usage is TRBJ2-3; 13 bases fit TRBD2. The CDR3 is made up of 18 amino acids. Germline V gene sequence: CDR1 LGHNA, CDR2 YSLEER. Trimming removed 4 bases from V and 1 base from J; junction bases left unmatched: 8. CDR3 protein: CASSLGSGLAGGTDTQYF. For the CDR3, the DNA is TGCGCCAGCAGCCTGGGCTCAGGACTAGCGGGAGGCACAGATACGCAGTATTTT.

V usage is TRBV30 and J usage is TRBJ1-3; D is unclear. V dropped 4 bases and J dropped 1 base, with 8 bases sitting between them. Germline CDR1 is GTSNPN and CDR2 is SVGIG (reference sequence). The CDR3 is 13 residues long. CDR3 protein: CAWTASSGNTIYF. The DNA of the CDR3 is TGTGCCTGGACAGCTAGTTCTGGAAACACCATATATTTT.

The rearrangement links TRBV7-2 to TRBJ1-4, with a tentative D call TRBD1 (6 bases). There are 14 residues in the CDR3. Germline V gives CDR1 SGHTA, CDR2 FQGNSA. Deletions cut 5 bases from V and 6 bases from J, with 13 bases between. The CDR3 region has the DNA TGTGCCAGCAGCCGGGACACGAGGCATGAAAAACTGTTTTTT. This encodes CASSRDTRHEKLFF.

CDR3 nucleotides: TGTGCCAGCAGTAGCCAGGGTTGGACCGGGGAGCTGTTTTTT. Amino acids: CASSSQGWTGELFF. The V gene is TRBV2, the J gene TRBJ2-2; D perhaps matches TRBD1 (5 bases). The CDR3 totals 14 residues. V lost 5 bases and J lost 5, with 12 bases in between. Germline-derived CDR1 and CDR2 are SNHLY and FYNNEI.

The CDR3 coding sequence is TGTGCCAGCAGCTTAGATGCAGTGACAGGGGCGTCCTACGAGCAGTACTTC. Its translation is CASSLDAVTGASYEQYF. This chain uses TRBV11-3 with TRBJ2-7; 8 bases are shared with TRBD1. The CDR3 runs 17 residues. The V gene end was trimmed by 0 bases and the J gene end by 1 base; junction bases not matched to a gene: 8. The germline V gene encodes CDR1 SGHNT and CDR2 YENEEA.

The gene calls are TRBV30 and TRBJ2-2; 8 bases line up with TRBD1. Germline assignment: CDR1 GTSNPN and CDR2 SVGIG (reference sequence). Trimming at V came to 6 bases and at J to 7 bases, leaving 7 bases not matched to a gene. The CDR3 spans 13 residues. CDR3 protein: CACTDRGGGELFF. CDR3 DNA: TGTGCCTGCACCGACAGGGGAGGCGGGGAGCTGTTTTTT.

V gene TRBV19 combines with J gene TRBJ1-5; 7 positions match TRBD1. This CDR3 region has 17 residues. Trimming took 5 bases from V and 3 from J; bases not matched to a gene: 13. Per germline, CDR1 LNHDA and CDR2 SQIVND (reference sequence). The CDR3 region is CASSYRQTGRNNQPQHF. The CDR3 DNA reads as TGTGCCAGTAGTTACCGTCAGACAGGGAGGAACAATCAGCCCCAGCATTTT.